This TCR beta chain is from a study of shared clonotypes between healthy human individuals. Regarding the study as a whole: Sequencing depth was expected to affect clonotype sharing among donors. What naive subsets generally showed was a larger estimated richness than memory subsets showed.

Turning to this clone: The antigen remains undetermined.

Deep-level running was used for the assay. Using immunoSEQ multiplex PCR, the repertoire was profiled, and TCRdb retains in-frame clones only, with some absent. The data contain some 2.1 million clones, roughly 93% of them singletons. Naive-designated CD8 cells lacked CD45RO, were positively enriched for CCR7, and omitted terminally differentiated effector memory CD45RA+ cells. The CDR3 length is 13 residues. Trimming removed 5 bases from V and 9 bases from J; junction bases left unmatched: 5. Germline V gene data show CDR1 as SGHVS and CDR2 as FQNEAQ. What was sequenced was naive CD8+ T cells from PBMCs. This clonotype was obtained from a man between 18 and 29 years old in good health. Some clones in this sample may be carry-over from other donors' samples. The chain joins TRBV7-8 to TRBJ2-1, with 9 bases that match TRBD1. CDR3 nucleotide sequence: TGTGCCAGCAGCCGGACAGGGGTCGGTGAGCAGTTCTTC. This translates into CASSRTGVGEQFF.